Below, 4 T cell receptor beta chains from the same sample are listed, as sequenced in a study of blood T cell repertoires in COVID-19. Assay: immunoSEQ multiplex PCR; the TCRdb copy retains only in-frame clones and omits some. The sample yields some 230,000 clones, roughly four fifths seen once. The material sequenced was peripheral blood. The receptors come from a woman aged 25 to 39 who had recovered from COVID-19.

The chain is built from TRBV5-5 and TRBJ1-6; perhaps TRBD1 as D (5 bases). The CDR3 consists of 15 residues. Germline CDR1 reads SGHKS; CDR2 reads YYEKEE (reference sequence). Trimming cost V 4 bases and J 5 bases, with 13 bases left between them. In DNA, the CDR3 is TGTGCCAGCAGCCCAGACAGAGCAAATAATTCACCCCTCCACTTT. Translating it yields CASSPDRANNSPLHF.

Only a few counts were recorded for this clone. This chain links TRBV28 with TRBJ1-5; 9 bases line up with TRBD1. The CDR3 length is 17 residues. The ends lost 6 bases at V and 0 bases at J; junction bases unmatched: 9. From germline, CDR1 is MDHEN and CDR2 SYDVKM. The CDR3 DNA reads TGTGCCAGCAGACGAACAGGGGGCGCCCATAGCAATCAGCCCCAGCATTTT. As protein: CASRRTGGAHSNQPQHF.

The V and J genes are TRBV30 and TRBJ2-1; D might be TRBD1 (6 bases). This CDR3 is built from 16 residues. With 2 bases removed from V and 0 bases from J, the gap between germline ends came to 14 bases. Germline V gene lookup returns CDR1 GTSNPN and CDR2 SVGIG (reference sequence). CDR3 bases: TGTGCCTGGAGTCCCCTTAGGGGGAGCTCCTACAATGAGCAGTTCTTC. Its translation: CAWSPLRGSSYNEQFF.

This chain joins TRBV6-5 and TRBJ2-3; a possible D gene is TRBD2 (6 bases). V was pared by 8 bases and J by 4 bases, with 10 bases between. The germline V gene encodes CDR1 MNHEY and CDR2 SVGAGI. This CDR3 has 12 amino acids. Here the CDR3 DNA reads TGTGCCAGCGGGACTTGGGCAGATACGCAGTATTTT. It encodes CASGTWADTQYF.